The sequence of this T cell receptor beta chain was determined in a study of patients and donors after allogeneic stem cell transplantation. This CDR3 is built from 11 residues. V was shortened by 3 bases and J by 7 bases, with 6 bases between the two germline ends. Germline CDR1 and CDR2: SGHAT and FQNNGV. TCRdb reprocessed the RT-PCR reads with MiXCR, giving one entry per CDR3 protein. The top ten clones hold about 3.3% of a sample with under 200,000 distinct CDR3 sequences, 30% of them seen once. The TCR sequence derives from a human donor who was either an allogeneic HSCT recipient or a stem cell or donor lymphocyte infusion donor (not recorded which). It is not recorded whose cells these are; they may come from a transplant donor. Sequencing used blood, either unsorted or a sorted T cell fraction (not recorded which). J is TRBJ2-5 and V is TRBV11-2, with D perhaps matching TRBD2 (6 bases). CDR3 residues: CASSFGGTQYF. CDR3 nucleotide sequence: TGTGCCAGCAGCTTCGGGGGGACCCAGTACTTC.